This passage covers 23 T cell receptor beta chains from one sample sequenced in a study of cytomegalovirus exposure and HLA in healthy donors. PCR used 60 Vbeta primers and 13 Jbeta primers. Sequenced by immunoSEQ multiplex PCR; TCRdb stores in-frame clones only, minus some. The sample lists roughly 150,000 clones, more than 65% occurring once. Sequencing was performed on PBMCs. The origin of the receptors is a man in his thirties or forties in good health and CMV-seropositive.

This clone appeared once. The rearrangement uses TRBV6-5 and TRBJ2-3, with 8 bases lining up with TRBD2. The V segment lost 3 bases and the J segment 2 bases; nucleotides outside the gene matches: 1. The germline V gene has CDR1 MNHEY and CDR2 SVGAGI. The CDR3 is made up of 14 amino acids. The CDR3 here is CASSYSGVTDTQYF. CDR3 bases: TGTGCCAGCAGTTATAGCGGGGTCACAGATACGCAGTATTTT.

V and J are TRBV7-2 and TRBJ1-1, with D possibly TRBD1 on 6 matching bases. The CDR3 contains 15 residues. V lost 5 bases to trimming and J lost 4 bases, with 17 bases between them. Germline values: CDR1 SGHTA, CDR2 FQGNSA. CDR3 amino acids: CASSPDGGAGTEAFF. The CDR3 nucleotides read TGTGCCAGCAGCCCCGATGGGGGGGCTGGCACTGAAGCTTTCTTT.

The chain combines TRBV27 with TRBJ2-1, with TRBD2 matching 15 bases. The J segment lost 4 bases and the V segment lost 7 bases, leaving 8 bases of the junction unmatched. The length of the CDR3 is 17 residues. Germline assignment: CDR1 MNHEY and CDR2 SMNVEV (reference sequence). The CDR3 is CASIGAGLAGGYNEQFF. CDR3 nucleotides: TGTGCCAGCATAGGGGCCGGACTAGCGGGAGGGTACAATGAGCAGTTCTTC.

The J gene is TRBJ2-5, the V gene TRBV29-1; TRBD1 aligns across 8 bases. There are 14 residues in the CDR3. The germline V gene has CDR1 SQVTM and CDR2 ANQGSEA. V lost 3 bases, J lost 1 base, and 4 bases stayed unmatched. Here the CDR3 DNA reads TGCAGCGTTGAGAGGGGACAGGCCCAAGAGACCCAGTACTTC. It specifies CSVERGQAQETQYF.

The chain has TRBV20-1 and TRBJ2-1, with 7 bases aligning to TRBD2. The V and J ends lost 3 bases and 10 bases, in that order; junction bases with no gene match: 3. CDR1 and CDR2 from the germline V gene are DFQATT and SNEGSKA (reference sequence). This CDR3 comprises 11 residues. CDR3 DNA: TGCAGTGCTAGGGGGGGGGACGAGCAGTTCTTC. This encodes CSARGGDEQFF.

The V and J genes are TRBV27 and TRBJ2-5; TRBD2 matches at 12 bases. V shed 8 bases and J 5 bases; nucleotides not matched to a gene: 6. Germline lookup yields CDR1 MNHEY and CDR2 SMNVEV (reference sequence). The CDR3 consists of 14 residues. CDR3 loop: CASQGLAGRETQYF. The CDR3 region has the DNA TGTGCCAGCCAAGGACTAGCGGGAAGGGAGACCCAGTACTTC.

V is TRBV4-3 and J is TRBJ2-7; 12 bases line up with TRBD2. The CDR3 consists of 20 residues. Germline loops: CDR1 LGHNA, CDR2 YSLEER. V dropped 0 bases and J dropped 2; count of bases not matched to a gene: 14. The CDR3 loop reads CASSQERSVPGLAGTYEQYF. CDR3 sequence (DNA): TGCGCCAGCAGCCAAGAACGTAGCGTCCCCGGACTAGCGGGAACCTACGAGCAGTACTTC.

This clone has a single count. This rearrangement joins TRBV19 to TRBJ2-5, with 9 bases identical to TRBD1. The J call is doubtful: the DNA matches TRBJ2-7 better. Germline V CDR1 and CDR2: LNHDA, SQIVND (reference sequence). This CDR3 has 14 amino acids. CDR3 sequence: CASNEGQGNYEQYF. The CDR3 nucleotides read TGTGCCAGTAATGAGGGACAGGGAAACTACGAGCAGTACTTC.

The rearrangement joins TRBV9 to TRBJ2-4, with D tentatively TRBD2 (5 bases). V lost 0 bases to trimming and J lost 9 bases, with 10 bases between them. This CDR3 region has 13 residues. Germline values: CDR1 SGDLS, CDR2 YYNGEE. The CDR3 DNA is TGTGCCAGCAGCGTAGAGGACCGGGGCATTCAGTACTTC. Its translation is CASSVEDRGIQYF.

The V and J genes are TRBV7-9 and TRBJ2-5; 11 positions agree with TRBD2. The CDR3 is 15 residues long. Germline CDR1 is SEHNR and CDR2 is FQNEAQ (reference sequence). Trimming at V came to 5 bases and at J to 2 bases, leaving 4 bases not matched to a gene. The CDR3 bases are TGTGCCAGCAGCCAGGGACTAGCGGAGCAAGAGACCCAGTACTTC. It encodes CASSQGLAEQETQYF.

This chain connects TRBV7-9 to TRBJ2-5; D call uncertain. V was trimmed by 4 bases and J by 5 bases, leaving 8 bases between them. Germline V gene data show CDR1 as SEHNR and CDR2 as FQNEAQ (reference sequence). The CDR3 is 12 residues long. CDR3 DNA: TGTGCCAGCAGCTCCCTCGGGGAGACCCAGTACTTC. It encodes CASSSLGETQYF.

This CDR3 reads CASSPFQENTEAFF. The CDR3 nucleotides read TGTGCCAGCTCACCATTCCAGGAGAACACTGAAGCTTTCTTT. The chain carries TRBV18 and TRBJ1-1, with unresolved D. Germline V CDR1 and CDR2: KGHSH, LQKENI. The CDR3 is 14 amino acids. Deletions cut 2 bases from V and 1 base from J, with 8 bases between.

This chain joins TRBV4-1 and TRBJ2-7; maybe TRBD2 (6 bases). The germline V gene encodes CDR1 MGHRA and CDR2 YSYEKL. The V end lost 3 bases, the J end lost 3 bases, and 9 bases lay between the germline ends. This CDR3 region has 13 residues. This CDR3 is CASSQRDGYEQYF. The CDR3 nucleotides are TGCGCCAGCAGCCAGCGGGACGGCTACGAGCAGTACTTC.

This sequence joins TRBV4-3 and TRBJ2-2, with D tentatively TRBD2 (6 bases). CDR1 is LGHNA and CDR2 is YSLEER in the germline V gene. V lost 3 bases to trimming and J lost 7 bases, with 15 bases between them. This CDR3 region has 15 residues. The CDR3 bases are TGCGCCAGCAGCCAGGACCGGGACTGGGGCGGGGAGCTGTTTTTT. Amino acids: CASSQDRDWGGELFF.

This clone turned up a few times. This sequence joins TRBV28 and TRBJ1-1; no reliable D call. V dropped 8 bases and J dropped 6 bases, with 25 bases sitting between them. In germline, CDR1 is MDHEN, CDR2 SYDVKM. This CDR3 spans 16 amino acids. CDR3 nucleotides: TGTGCCAGCCACGGGAGAGTGTGGGAGGTAGGCGCTGAAGCTTTCTTT. It codes for CASHGRVWEVGAEAFF.

The chain joins TRBV28 to TRBJ2-6; 7 positions match TRBD2. The CDR3 length is 16 residues. Germline trimming cut 5 bases from V and 0 bases from J; bases unmatched to any gene: 4. Germline V CDR1 and CDR2: MDHEN, SYDVKM. The CDR3 here is CASSHGGNSGANVLTF. The CDR3 DNA sequence: TGTGCCAGCAGTCACGGGGGGAACTCTGGGGCCAACGTCCTGACTTTC.

The V and J genes are TRBV28 and TRBJ2-3, with 7 bases that match TRBD2. The length of the CDR3 is 13 residues. Trimming at V came to 5 bases and at J to 3 bases, leaving 2 bases not matched to a gene. Germline CDR1 and CDR2: MDHEN and SYDVKM. The DNA of the CDR3 is TGTGCCAGCAGTCCCGGGGGGACAGATACGCAGTATTTT. Its protein is CASSPGGTDTQYF.

The genes are TRBV11-3 and TRBJ2-5; 13 bases map to TRBD2. Germline V CDR1 and CDR2: SGHNT, YENEEA. After removal of 2 bases from V and 1 base from J, the junction contained 7 bases not matched to a gene. This CDR3 has 18 amino acids. The CDR3 sequence: CASSLSRLAGGLQETQYF. CDR3 coding DNA: TGTGCCAGCAGCTTATCGCGACTAGCGGGAGGCCTCCAAGAGACCCAGTACTTC. The variable domain in full, with the rest retrieved from reference TRBV11-3 and TRBJ2-5, is EAGVVQSPRYKIIEKKQPVAFWCNPISGHNTLYWYLQNLGQGPELLIRYENEEAVDDSQLPKDRFSAERLKGVDSTLKIQPAELGDSAVYLCASSLSRLAGGLQETQYFGPGTRLLVL.

V usage is TRBV28 and J usage is TRBJ2-7; D uncertain. Per the germline V gene, CDR1 is MDHEN and CDR2 is SYDVKM. This CDR3 is 11 amino acids long. The ends were cut back, 6 bases at V and 5 bases at J, with 8 bases in the middle. CDR3 residues: CASRSPHEQYF. DNA of the CDR3: TGTGCCAGCAGATCCCCTCACGAGCAGTACTTC.

The genes are TRBV28 and TRBJ1-2; 7 positions match TRBD1. Germline CDR1 is MDHEN and CDR2 is SYDVKM. With 1 base clipped from V and 8 bases from J, the junction kept 10 bases outside the gene matches. The CDR3 runs 15 residues. CDR3 residues: CASSLFTRDSRGYTF. CDR3 bases: TGTGCCAGCAGTTTATTCACCCGGGACAGTCGGGGCTACACCTTC.

This clone was observed a handful of times. V is TRBV11-2 and J is TRBJ2-2; 9 nucleotides match TRBD1. The CDR3 has 16 amino acids. The V segment lost 7 bases and the J segment 5 bases; nucleotides outside the gene matches: 11. Per the germline V gene, CDR1 is SGHAT and CDR2 is FQNNGV. CDR3 amino acids: CASTLQGQGFTGELFF. CDR3 in DNA: TGTGCCAGCACCCTCCAGGGACAGGGTTTTACCGGGGAGCTGTTTTTT.

This clone was counted only a few times. The chain joins TRBV7-9 to TRBJ1-6, with TRBD1 as a possible D gene (6 bases). Deletions cut 7 bases from V and 7 bases from J, with 14 bases between. CDR3 size: 14 residues. Germline V gene lookup returns CDR1 SEHNR and CDR2 FQNEAQ (reference sequence). The CDR3 spells CASIRTGLNSPLHF. CDR3 DNA sequence: TGTGCCAGCATCCGAACAGGGTTGAATTCACCCCTCCACTTT.

The genes are TRBV30 and TRBJ2-2; D perhaps matches TRBD2 (6 bases). The CDR3 has 16 residues. V was cut by 3 bases and J by 2 bases, with 16 bases left in between. In germline, CDR1 is GTSNPN, CDR2 SVGIG (reference sequence). The CDR3: CAWRGGTYKNTGELFF. In DNA, the CDR3 is TGTGCCTGGAGAGGAGGGACCTACAAAAACACCGGGGAGCTGTTTTTT.